The rows below give T cell receptor beta chains drawn from one sample of a study of technical replicates of blood from a few donors. Data came from immunoSEQ multiplex PCR; TCRdb stores just in-frame clones and leaves some out. The sample contains 90,000 to 100,000 clones, about 95% of which appear only once. The specimen was T cells isolated from PBMCs. These TCRs come from a human donor in good health. Both conserved end residues are part of each CDR3. Each record gives: CDR3 protein, CDR3 DNA, clone size, V gene, D gene, J gene. The D gene is left open where the match is weak. Clone size appears in some rows only: once, few, many, or a class for an expanded clone.

CASSETRGPGANVLTF	TGCGCCAGCAGCGAAACCAGGGGTCCCGGGGCCAACGTCCTGACTTTC	NA	TRBV4-3	NA	TRBJ2-6
CASSIGSDTGNEQFF	TGTGCCAGTAGTATAGGGAGTGACACGGGAAATGAGCAGTTCTTC	NA	TRBV19	NA	TRBJ2-1
CASSGAISYEQYF	TGTGCCAGCAGCGGAGCGATCTCCTACGAGCAGTACTTC	NA	TRBV9	NA	TRBJ2-7
CASSLGGGALQNTIYF	TGTGCCAGCAGCTTAGGAGGGGGCGCGCTCCAAAACACCATATATTTT	NA	TRBV11-3	TRBD1	TRBJ1-3
CASSRGRSGELFF	TGTGCCAGCAGCCGCGGGAGGTCCGGGGAGCTGTTTTTT	NA	TRBV28	TRBD2	TRBJ2-2
CAITGIPLVKQADTGELFF	TGTGCCATCACCGGAATTCCCCTGGTGAAGCAGGCCGACACCGGGGAGCTGTTTTTT	NA	TRBV10-3	NA	TRBJ2-2
CASSFLTGGRDTQYF	TGTGCCAGCAGCTTCTTGACGGGAGGAAGAGATACGCAGTATTTT	once	TRBV7-9	TRBD2	TRBJ2-3
CASSVGLATGEQYF	TGTGCCAGCAGCGTAGGGCTAGCAACGGGGGAGCAGTACTTC	NA	TRBV9	NA	TRBJ2-7
CASSLPQGPSYEQYF	TGTGCCAGCAGTTTACCTCAGGGGCCGTCCTACGAGCAGTACTTC	NA	TRBV5-4	NA	TRBJ2-7
CASSPGLGGNIQYF	TGTGCCAGCAGCCCGGGCTTAGGGGGAAACATTCAGTACTTC	NA	TRBV9	NA	TRBJ2-4
CASSLDRGYAEQYF	TGTGCCAGCAGTTTGGACAGGGGTTACGCCGAGCAGTACTTC	NA	TRBV5-4	TRBD1	TRBJ2-7
CASGGQGGTSGYTF	TGCGCCAGCGGCGGACAGGGTGGGACAAGCGGCTACACCTTC	NA	TRBV5-1	TRBD1	TRBJ1-2
CASSEGTSAPYQQYF	TGTGCCAGCAGTGAAGGAACTAGTGCCCCCTATCAGCAGTACTTC	NA	TRBV6-1	NA	TRBJ2-7
CAISDLGGGNTIYF	TGTGCCATCAGTGATTTAGGGGGCGGAAACACCATATATTTT	NA	TRBV10-3	TRBD1	TRBJ1-3
CSVEGAGESPYEQYF	TGCAGCGTTGAAGGGGCGGGAGAGTCCCCCTACGAGCAGTACTTC	NA	TRBV29-1	TRBD2	TRBJ2-7
CASSRLAGGEQYF	TGTGCCAGCAGCCGACTAGCGGGAGGCGAGCAGTACTTC	once	TRBV14	TRBD2	TRBJ2-7
CASSEWWDTDQPQHF	TGTGCCAGCAGTGAATGGTGGGACACAGATCAGCCCCAGCATTTT	NA	TRBV6-1	NA	TRBJ1-5
CSASKNQPQHF	TGCAGTGCTAGCAAAAATCAGCCCCAGCATTTT	NA	TRBV20-1	NA	TRBJ1-5
CASSADRGRETQYF	TGTGCCAGCAGTGCTGACAGGGGGCGGGAGACCCAGTACTTC	NA	TRBV6-5	TRBD1	TRBJ2-5
CAWTPGQETQYF	TGTGCCTGGACGCCGGGACAAGAGACCCAGTACTTC	NA	TRBV30	NA	TRBJ2-5
CASSFGQGNEQYF	TGCGCCAGCAGTTTTGGACAGGGAAACGAGCAGTACTTC	NA	TRBV4-3	TRBD1	TRBJ2-7
CASSQEIRAPSTDTQYF	TGTGCCAGCAGCCAAGAAATTAGAGCGCCTAGCACAGATACGCAGTATTTT	NA	TRBV4-2	NA	TRBJ2-3
CASSFPSGSSTGELFF	TGTGCCAGCAGCTTCCCAAGCGGGAGTAGTACCGGGGAGCTGTTTTTT	once	TRBV7-9	TRBD2	TRBJ2-2
CASSLRPSGQGTDTQYF	TGTGCCAGCAGCTTACGGCCTTCTGGACAGGGAACAGATACGCAGTATTTT	NA	TRBV13	TRBD1	TRBJ2-3
CASSIDPDRLGSTGELFF	TGTGCCAGTAGTATCGATCCCGACAGGCTGGGTTCCACCGGGGAGCTGTTTTTT	NA	TRBV19	NA	TRBJ2-2
CASSLGANTEAFF	TGTGCCAGCAGTTTGGGGGCGAACACTGAAGCTTTCTTT	NA	TRBV6-5	NA	TRBJ1-1
CASGLISGANVLTF	TGTGCCAGCGGGCTGATCTCTGGGGCCAACGTCCTGACTTTC	NA	TRBV27	NA	TRBJ2-6